The rows below give T cell receptor beta chains drawn from one sample of a study of blood T cell repertoires in COVID-19. Sequencing was performed with immunoSEQ multiplex PCR; in TCRdb, only in-frame clones are kept and a portion is missing. This sample has hundreds of thousands of clones, with around nine tenths found just once. Sequencing was done on a sample of peripheral blood. These receptors originate from a man aged 35-49 years with acute or convalescent COVID-19. CDR3s include the opening cysteine and the closing phenylalanine or tryptophan. The order of the fields is J gene, D gene, CDR3 length, clone size, V gene, CDR3 DNA, CDR3 protein. A D gene is named only where the DNA matches it firmly. Expanded clones are given a class, and other clones once, few, many or no size at all.

TRBJ2-6	TRBD2	18	NA	TRBV18	TGTGCCAGCTCACCACAGGGAGGGATGGGCTCTGGGGCCAACGTCCTGACTTTC	CASSPQGGMGSGANVLTF
TRBJ2-7	TRBD2	16	once	TRBV29-1	TGCAGCGTTGAATCAGGTAGCGGGAGGGCCGGCGACGAGCAGTACTTC	CSVESGSGRAGDEQYF
TRBJ1-5	TRBD1	15	NA	TRBV19	TGTGCCAGTGTACGACAGGGCTTGGGCAATCAGCCCCAGCATTTT	CASVRQGLGNQPQHF
TRBJ1-1	NA	14	NA	TRBV15	TGTGCCACCAGCAGAGCTGGGGGCCACACTGAAGCTTTCTTT	CATSRAGGHTEAFF
TRBJ2-4	NA	13	NA	TRBV28	TGTGCCAGCACCGCAGGGCGCAAAAACATTCAGTACTTC	CASTAGRKNIQYF
TRBJ2-7	TRBD2	17	NA	TRBV11-2	TGTGCCAGCAGCATTGGAGGGTGGGTAGCGGGAGTGTACGAGCAGTACTTC	CASSIGGWVAGVYEQYF
TRBJ2-2	TRBD2	16	NA	TRBV9	TGTGCCAGCAGCGACGGGACTATTTCGAACACCGGGGAGCTGTTTTTT	CASSDGTISNTGELFF
TRBJ1-5	NA	15	NA	TRBV7-8	TGTGCCAGCAGCTCCGGATCGGGTGGTGAAAGAACCCAGCATTTT	CASSSGSGGERTQHF
TRBJ2-5	NA	14	NA	TRBV19	TGTGCCAGTAGTACCGTCGGGGGGCTAGAGACCCAGTACTTC	CASSTVGGLETQYF
TRBJ1-2	NA	15	NA	TRBV5-1	TGCGCCAGCAGCTGGGGAGGGGTAGGGAACTATGGCTACACCTTC	CASSWGGVGNYGYTF
TRBJ2-1	TRBD1	15	once	TRBV6-2/TRBV6-3	TGTGCCAGCAGTTATACCGGGACAGGCTACAATGAGCAGTTCTTC	CASSYTGTGYNEQFF
TRBJ2-7	TRBD2	15	NA	TRBV5-1	TGCGCCAGCAGCTTCGGACTAGCGGGGGCTGGCGAGCAGTACTTC	CASSFGLAGAGEQYF
TRBJ2-7	TRBD1	11	NA	TRBV20-1	TGCAGTGCAGCTGGACAGGGAGGTCAGTACTTC	CSAAGQGGQYF
TRBJ2-3	TRBD2	15	NA	TRBV6-5	TGTGCCAGCGCCATGGGCGGGGGGTCAGTTGATACGCAGTATTTT	CASAMGGGSVDTQYF
TRBJ1-5	NA	15	NA	TRBV21-1	TGTGCCAGCAGCAATGGTTGCCAGAGCAATCAGCCCCAGCATTTT	CASSNGCQSNQPQHF
TRBJ2-1	NA	14	NA	TRBV3-1/TRBV3-2	TGTGCCAGCAGCCAAGACGGCGGCGAGAATGAGCAGTTCTTC	CASSQDGGENEQFF
TRBJ1-5	NA	15	NA	TRBV5-1	TGCGCCAGCAGCCCACAAGCGGGGCAGAATCAGCCCCAGCATTTT	CASSPQAGQNQPQHF
TRBJ2-5	TRBD2	15	NA	TRBV7-6	TGTGCCAGCAGCTTAGCGGGGACTAGTTTAGAGACCCAGTACTTC	CASSLAGTSLETQYF
TRBJ2-1	TRBD2	16	NA	TRBV6-2/TRBV6-3	TGTGCCAGCAGTTACCCTTCGGGACTAGCGGGACCTCGGCAGTTCTTC	CASSYPSGLAGPRQFF
TRBJ2-7	NA	13	once	TRBV5-5	TGTGCCAGCAGCTCCCAGGGAACCCTCGAGCAGTACTTC	CASSSQGTLEQYF